These 15 T cell receptor beta chains came from one sample sequenced in a study of blood T cell repertoires in COVID-19. Clones were read by immunoSEQ multiplex PCR, and TCRdb kept only the in-frame ones, dropping some. The sample comprises roughly 280,000 clones, approximately 87% of which are singletons, and about 4.5% rests with the top ten. The material sequenced was peripheral blood. These receptors originate from a man between 60 and 75 years old who had recovered from COVID-19.

The chain joins TRBV7-2 to TRBJ1-2; tentatively, D is TRBD1 (5 bases). The CDR3 is made up of 14 amino acids. Looked up from germline, CDR1 is SGHTA and CDR2 is FQGNSA. With 1 base removed from V and 3 bases from J, the gap between germline ends came to 9 bases. CDR3 DNA sequence: TGTGCCAGCAGCTTAGATGGCAGGGACTATGGCTACACCTTC. Translating gives CASSLDGRDYGYTF.

This chain uses TRBV7-9 with TRBJ2-5; perhaps TRBD2 as D (7 bases). Germline CDR1 reads SEHNR; CDR2 reads FQNEAQ (reference sequence). The V and J ends lost 6 bases and 4 bases respectively, with 18 bases between them. This CDR3 region has 15 residues. CDR3 protein: CASSPRHGGPETQYF. Written as DNA, the CDR3 is TGTGCCAGCAGTCCCCGTCACGGGGGGCCAGAGACCCAGTACTTC.

This clone was detected a few times. The rearrangement uses TRBV7-9 and TRBJ1-6; 10 bases are a match to TRBD1. J gave up 7 bases and V 5 bases, and 2 bases lay outside the gene matches. The germline CDR1 and CDR2 sequences are SEHNR and FQNEAQ (reference sequence). CDR3 length equals 14 residues. CDR3 in DNA: TGTGCCAGCAGCCGGGACAGGGGCAATTCACCCCTCCACTTT. Its translation is CASSRDRGNSPLHF.

CDR3: CASSPPRRLGETQYF. The CDR3 bases are TGTGCCAGCAGTCCCCCTCGAAGGCTCGGGGAGACCCAGTACTTC. The chain is built from TRBV7-9 and TRBJ2-5; D is unresolved. Germline values: CDR1 SEHNR, CDR2 FQNEAQ (reference sequence). Trimming shortened V by 6 bases and J by 5 bases, and 19 bases separated the two germline ends. The CDR3 is 15 residues long.

This chain links TRBV7-6 with TRBJ2-5; a weak D match, TRBD2 (7 bases). The V gene's germline CDR1 is SGHVS and CDR2 FNYEAQ. V was shortened by 0 bases and J by 2 bases, with 16 bases between the two germline ends. The CDR3 extends over 17 amino acids. The CDR3, as DNA: TGTGCCAGCAGCTTAGCGCCCCGCGGGGGCCATCAAGAGACCCAGTACTTC. It specifies CASSLAPRGGHQETQYF. The whole variable domain, filled in from reference TRBV7-6 and TRBJ2-5, reads GAGVSQSPRYKVTKRGQDVALRCDPISGHVSLYWYRQALGQGPEFLTYFNYEAQQDKSGLPNDRFSAERPEGSISTLTIQRTEQRDSAMYRCASSLAPRGGHQETQYFGPGTRLLVL.

CDR3 sequence reads: CASRWTGANTGELFF. DNA of the CDR3: TGTGCCAGCAGATGGACGGGAGCTAACACCGGGGAGCTGTTTTTT. The chain uses TRBV5-4 and TRBJ2-2, with a possible D match to TRBD2 (6 bases). The CDR3 covers 15 residues. CDR1 and CDR2 (germline): SGHNT, YYREEE (reference sequence). With 5 bases removed from V and 2 bases from J, the gap between germline ends came to 13 bases.

This clone was detected once. V is TRBV5-5 and J is TRBJ2-1; TRBD1 is a possible D gene (7 bases). V was trimmed by 3 bases and J by 6 bases, leaving 19 bases between them. The CDR3 has 16 residues. Germline CDR1 and CDR2: SGHKS and YYEKEE (reference sequence). The CDR3 DNA reads TGTGCCAGCAGCTACTTCAGGGGGGAGCAAGGCAATGAGCAGTTCTTC. The encoded protein is CASSYFRGEQGNEQFF.

Only a few counts were recorded for this clone. The genes are TRBV9 and TRBJ2-1, with D possibly being TRBD2 (6 bases). Per germline, CDR1 SGDLS and CDR2 YYNGEE. This CDR3 has 15 amino acids. V was clipped by 0 bases and J by 4 bases, with 11 bases between them. The CDR3 region has the DNA TGTGCCAGCAGCGTAGATAGCGGTAGGTACAATGAGCAGTTCTTC. Protein: CASSVDSGRYNEQFF. Full variable domain (missing parts from reference TRBV9 and TRBJ2-1): DSGVTQTPKHLITATGQRVTLRCSPRSGDLSVYWYQQSLDQGLQFLIQYYNGEERAKGNILERFSAQQFPDLHSELNLSSLELGDSALYFCASSVDSGRYNEQFFGPGTRLTVL.

The chain employs TRBV19 and TRBJ1-4, with D hard to call. Germline V gene sequence: CDR1 LNHDA, CDR2 SQIVND (reference sequence). CDR3 length equals 19 residues. Trimming took off 9 bases at V and 0 bases at J, with 26 bases between the two ends. CDR3 DNA: TGTGCCAGCTCAACCCGAGGCGTCTTCTTCCCAACAACTAATGAAAAACTGTTTTTT. Translating gives CASSTRGVFFPTTNEKLFF.

The chain is built from TRBV7-9 and TRBJ1-4, with D possibly TRBD1 on 6 matching bases. The CDR3 has 14 amino acids. CDR1 and CDR2 (germline): SEHNR, FQNEAQ (reference sequence). V lost 4 bases to trimming and J lost 7 bases, with 13 bases between them. In DNA, the CDR3 is TGTGCCAGCAGCTCTTACAGGGTTGGTGAAAAACTGTTTTTT. This sequence encodes CASSSYRVGEKLFF.

This CDR3 reads CASSQTSGGAYEQYF. As DNA, the CDR3 is TGTGCCAGCAGTCAGACTAGCGGGGGGGCCTACGAGCAGTACTTC. The rearrangement uses TRBV28 and TRBJ2-7, with 14 bases identical to TRBD2. In germline, CDR1 is MDHEN, CDR2 SYDVKM. The ends lost 5 bases at V and 2 bases at J; junction bases unmatched: 2. This CDR3 is 15 amino acids long.

This sequence joins TRBV27 and TRBJ2-3, with a weak D call TRBD2 (6 bases). This CDR3 region has 15 residues. The V gene's germline CDR1 is MNHEY and CDR2 SMNVEV (reference sequence). V was shortened by 5 bases and J by 6 bases, with 18 bases between the two germline ends. CDR3 in amino acids: CASSRSGLQKDTQYF. CDR3 nucleotide sequence: TGTGCCAGCAGTAGGTCGGGACTCCAGAAGGATACGCAGTATTTT.

The V and J genes are TRBV7-2 and TRBJ2-5, with 8 bases lining up with TRBD1. The germline V gene encodes CDR1 SGHTA and CDR2 FQGNSA. With 4 bases clipped from V and 5 bases from J, the junction kept 12 bases outside the gene matches. The CDR3 is made up of 16 amino acids. The CDR3 DNA sequence: TGTGCCAGCAGCTCCGGGGACAGGAACCGGGGGGAGACCCAGTACTTC. It encodes CASSSGDRNRGETQYF.

V is TRBV16 and J is TRBJ2-7, with TRBD1 matching 9 bases. J gave up 5 bases and V 5 bases, and 4 bases lay outside the gene matches. The CDR3 is 13 residues long. Per the germline V gene, CDR1 is KGHSY and CDR2 is FQNENV. The CDR3 reads CASSSTGGNEQYF. CDR3 DNA: TGTGCCAGCAGCTCGACAGGGGGTAACGAGCAGTACTTC.

The CDR3, as DNA: TGTGCCAGCAGCCAGACAGGGGTAAACTATGGCTACACCTTC. As protein: CASSQTGVNYGYTF. The rearrangement joins TRBV16 to TRBJ1-2, with 8 bases aligning to TRBD1. V trimming: 3 bases; J trimming: 2 bases; junction bases outside the gene matches: 2. The CDR3 contains 14 residues. The germline V gene has CDR1 KGHSY and CDR2 FQNENV. The full variable domain, in which reference TRBV16 and TRBJ1-2 provide the parts outside the CDR3, is GEEVAQTPKHLVRGEGQKAKLYCAPIKGHSYVFWYQQVLKNEFKFLISFQNENVFDETGMPKERFSAKCLPNSPCSLEIQATKLEDSAVYFCASSQTGVNYGYTFGSGTRLTVV.